The TCR beta chain under discussion was sequenced for a study of cytomegalovirus exposure and HLA in healthy donors (dated by TCRdb to 2016 to 2017). Study-level background: An earlier analysis of approximately 550 of the donors reported more than 250 Gb of sequence data and approximately 110 million unique TCR beta sequences from roughly 200 million T cells. The study aimed to test whether signatures of past pathogen exposure could be identified by cataloging public T cell receptors. Every discovery cohort repertoire had been produced on one sequencing platform. On average, 235,054 unique TCR beta nucleotide sequences were sequenced per donor among 398 genotyped donors of the cohort, with 15% to 20% of those sequences being non-productive. To predict cytomegalovirus infection status, the study brought together high-throughput TCR immunosequencing, statistical association of individual TCRs with disease status, and machine learning. Besides the first cohort of approximately 710 subjects, a separate validation cohort made up of 120 different subjects was used. Donor age, sex, ethnicity and CMV serostatus were compiled together with the repertoire data. The study used immunosequencing to profile the T cell repertoires of approximately 690 subjects and linked those repertoires to cytomegalovirus serostatus. Both class I and class II loci were covered by HLA typing, at four-digit resolution. A later genetic analysis took genome-wide SNP genotypes for 398 of the 666 donors and used that subset as a discovery cohort. An earlier analysis of 450 to 750 of the donors used high-throughput TCR beta sequencing to judge whether each TCR beta V gene segment behaved as functional or pseudogenic. Among the roughly 390 genotyped donors, approximately 82% belonged to the genetic ancestry cluster associated with self-reported Caucasian donors. To study patterns of TCR occurrence, a later analysis re-analyzed previously published TCR beta repertoires from 600 to 750 donors and added high-resolution HLA genotyping. The number of donors typed differed by locus, with roughly 629-640 for A, B, C, DRB1 and DQB1, roughly 550 for DQA1, 600 to 610 for DPA1, and around 460 for DPB1. Four to six DR-DQ haplotypes were handled as single units for association and clustering, since linkage in the cohort was strong. An early release covering some 640 HLA-typed donors comprised roughly 300 gigabases of sequencing data and 85 million or so unique TCR sequences. The later analysis used no new phenotypic data to find candidate immune exposures, relying instead on TCR beta sequences and their occurrence across donors.

A remark on this clone: This receptor's antigen is unknown. No clone much larger than this one lies a single base away; base qualities are absent.

The library was built by means of the immunoSEQ multiplex PCR assay. The multiplex PCR relied on a mix of 60 forward primers for TCR Vbeta segments and 13 reverse primers for TCR Jbeta segments. The CDR3 region of rearranged TCR beta genes was amplified from genomic DNA by a multiplex PCR assay. On the Illumina HiSeq System, the amplified TCR beta libraries were sequenced as 87-base-pair reads. The original pipeline was this. A later analysis tallied 80 million to 95 million unique TCR beta chains across the 666 repertoires, and 10 million to 11 million of those chains were shared by two or more donors. Raw reads were error-corrected and collapsed into unique sequences with a nearest-neighbor algorithm that merged closely related sequences to remove PCR and sequencing errors. To assign V, D and J gene segments, CDR3 sequences were aligned to IMGT reference sequences. For a sequence to be retained, at least a six-nucleotide match to both a V gene segment and a J gene segment was required. A rearrangement was called productive if the CDR3 had no stop codons and remained in frame with V and J, and every other rearrangement was called non-productive. Following IMGT convention, CDR3 was defined as the stretch from the second conserved V-encoded cysteine to the conserved J-encoded phenylalanine. The earlier analysis of fewer than 700 of the donors excluded sequences that lacked an unambiguous match to a single V gene segment. An earlier analysis of a few hundred of the donors classified V segments as functional when productive rearrangements were above 56.7% and as segregating when the standard deviation between donors was above 5%. A statistical classification framework was built to diagnose cytomegalovirus status from the catalog of TCR beta chain sequences. V and J gene assignment, in a later analysis, came from comparing TCR nucleotide sequences with IMGT/GENE-DB human TR gene sequences. The TCRdist pipeline was used in a later analysis to assign CDR3 sequences and most-parsimonious VDJ recombination scenarios. In a later analysis, each TCR beta chain was defined by its CDR3 amino acid sequence together with its V-gene family, and reads lacking a unique V-gene family were excluded. To address suspected cross-contamination and a sequencing artifact, a later analysis removed 592 highly shared, low-generation-probability nucleotide sequences. A later analysis calculated a clonal expansion index for each public chain from normalized within-repertoire ranks of inferred template counts. A later analysis computed generation probabilities with a VDJ recombination model fitted to out-of-frame rearrangements, and checked the results against IGoR. In a later analysis, TCR-TCR, TCR-HLA and TCR-CMV co-occurrence was scored with hypergeometric tests, and a repertoire-size bias correction was applied to TCR pairs. A later analysis estimated false discovery rates by permuting HLA or CMV assignments 20 times. A later analysis grouped co-occurring TCRs with DBSCAN, adding TCRdist sequence similarity when clustering within HLA-allele-positive subsets. Repertoires with fewer than 30,000 or more than 120,000 public chains were left out of co-occurrence clustering, as were five repertoires with anomalous nucleotide sharing. Imported from immuneACCESS, the table was reduced by TCRdb to in-frame sequences with V and J called. These copies leave out some clones; in studies compared against another copy, an unresolved V gene accounts for under half, and the cause of the remainder is not known. V and J calls and clone size are those listed in that table; D and trimming were worked out from the DNA. The sample table records about 200,000 clones; around 80% of these occur just once. The ten largest clones add up to 1.1% of the sample.

The cohort consisted of hundreds of healthy bone marrow donors. All cohort members were sampled while nominally healthy, although unrecorded immune exposures were likely present. The donor was CMV seronegative and was included in the group of a few hundred seronegative cohort members. Every donor gave a peripheral blood sample, and the peripheral blood mononuclear cells from that sample were used for TCR beta sequencing. Genomic DNA was extracted from the blood cell samples with the Qiagen DNeasy Blood Extraction Kit. Study-level results and caveats: Immune exposure information for the cohort was limited to CMV serostatus. According to a later analysis, TCR association rates differed among HLA loci, with DRB1 alleles showing the most associated TCRs and HLA-C alleles showing the fewest. A later genetic analysis associated a missense DCLRE1C variant with V-gene and J-gene trimming of TCR beta chains, and an independent cohort replicated the association. According to a later analysis, most CMV-associated TCR beta chains appeared to be HLA-restricted, and the HLA associations seemed to be driven largely by CMV exposure. Several of the top co-occurrence clusters appeared to be linked to parvovirus B19, influenza, CMV and Epstein-Barr virus, according to a later analysis. While some public TCRs were present in many individuals, most TCR sequences turned up only very rarely across donors. Only TCR beta chains were sequenced in this cohort, and the absence of alpha or paired-chain data limited detectable features. A few of the identified cytomegalovirus-associated TCR beta chains were confirmed in vitro to be specific for cytomegalovirus antigens. It was suggested by the authors that the approach could potentially be generalized to other disease states and immunological phenotypes. Broadly in line with IMGT annotations, most TCR beta V segments showed up in productive rearrangements about 90% or about 30% of the time in an earlier analysis of 450 to 600 of the donors. The 87-base-pair reads could not distinguish some IMGT-functional V segments, including TRBV6-2 and TRBV6-3, so those segments were excluded. Correlated functional status among segregating V segments might reflect linkage disequilibrium, but an unknown experimental factor could not be ruled out. Roughly uniform sequencing depth across donors was assumed in presence/absence analyses, although this assumption may not hold. Because HLA typing was unavailable for some donors at each locus, only the typed subset was used in association tests. The sequencing pipeline was judged likely to have produced a cluster of highly shared sequence variants as a technical artifact. The classifier was reported to diagnose cytomegalovirus status with high specificity and sensitivity in both the original cohort and the validation cohort. Some 15 rarely observed V segments, including chromosome 9 orphons, were excluded from the earlier analysis of approximately 500 of the donors because counts were too low. In a later genetic analysis, fewer N-insertions in productive TCRs were reported among donors in an Asian-associated ancestry cluster than the roughly 640-donor mean. A further reported finding was that TCR beta sequences accurately predicted the HLA-A and HLA-B alleles for most subjects in the first cohort. Strong co-occurrence of HLA alleles, especially DR and DQ, made assigning TCR associations to individual alleles difficult. At a false discovery rate of 0.05, a later analysis linked approximately 18,000 TCR beta sequences to specific HLA alleles. Compared with equally common non-associated chains, HLA-associated TCR beta chains in a later analysis were more clonally expanded and had lower generation probabilities. A total of 150 to 200 TCR beta chains were listed by the study as associated with cytomegalovirus.

Including the terminal cysteine and phenylalanine, the CDR3 comprises 14 residues. Only the CDR3 portion is preserved as DNA: 42 bases, with reading frame beginning at the first base. Via the germline V gene, CDR1 is LGHNA and CDR2 YNFKEQ. Relative to germline, V is 1 base shorter and J is 5 bases shorter, with 11 bases between their ends. The V and J genes are TRBV4-2 and TRBJ1-1; the D gene is possibly TRBD1, with 5 bases matching. This receptor was taken from a woman aged 40 to 50 in good health and CMV-seronegative. Sequencing was performed on PBMCs. The CDR3 protein is CASSQALTATEAFF. The nucleotides are TGTGCCAGCAGCCAAGCTCTGACAGCGACTGAAGCTTTCTTT.